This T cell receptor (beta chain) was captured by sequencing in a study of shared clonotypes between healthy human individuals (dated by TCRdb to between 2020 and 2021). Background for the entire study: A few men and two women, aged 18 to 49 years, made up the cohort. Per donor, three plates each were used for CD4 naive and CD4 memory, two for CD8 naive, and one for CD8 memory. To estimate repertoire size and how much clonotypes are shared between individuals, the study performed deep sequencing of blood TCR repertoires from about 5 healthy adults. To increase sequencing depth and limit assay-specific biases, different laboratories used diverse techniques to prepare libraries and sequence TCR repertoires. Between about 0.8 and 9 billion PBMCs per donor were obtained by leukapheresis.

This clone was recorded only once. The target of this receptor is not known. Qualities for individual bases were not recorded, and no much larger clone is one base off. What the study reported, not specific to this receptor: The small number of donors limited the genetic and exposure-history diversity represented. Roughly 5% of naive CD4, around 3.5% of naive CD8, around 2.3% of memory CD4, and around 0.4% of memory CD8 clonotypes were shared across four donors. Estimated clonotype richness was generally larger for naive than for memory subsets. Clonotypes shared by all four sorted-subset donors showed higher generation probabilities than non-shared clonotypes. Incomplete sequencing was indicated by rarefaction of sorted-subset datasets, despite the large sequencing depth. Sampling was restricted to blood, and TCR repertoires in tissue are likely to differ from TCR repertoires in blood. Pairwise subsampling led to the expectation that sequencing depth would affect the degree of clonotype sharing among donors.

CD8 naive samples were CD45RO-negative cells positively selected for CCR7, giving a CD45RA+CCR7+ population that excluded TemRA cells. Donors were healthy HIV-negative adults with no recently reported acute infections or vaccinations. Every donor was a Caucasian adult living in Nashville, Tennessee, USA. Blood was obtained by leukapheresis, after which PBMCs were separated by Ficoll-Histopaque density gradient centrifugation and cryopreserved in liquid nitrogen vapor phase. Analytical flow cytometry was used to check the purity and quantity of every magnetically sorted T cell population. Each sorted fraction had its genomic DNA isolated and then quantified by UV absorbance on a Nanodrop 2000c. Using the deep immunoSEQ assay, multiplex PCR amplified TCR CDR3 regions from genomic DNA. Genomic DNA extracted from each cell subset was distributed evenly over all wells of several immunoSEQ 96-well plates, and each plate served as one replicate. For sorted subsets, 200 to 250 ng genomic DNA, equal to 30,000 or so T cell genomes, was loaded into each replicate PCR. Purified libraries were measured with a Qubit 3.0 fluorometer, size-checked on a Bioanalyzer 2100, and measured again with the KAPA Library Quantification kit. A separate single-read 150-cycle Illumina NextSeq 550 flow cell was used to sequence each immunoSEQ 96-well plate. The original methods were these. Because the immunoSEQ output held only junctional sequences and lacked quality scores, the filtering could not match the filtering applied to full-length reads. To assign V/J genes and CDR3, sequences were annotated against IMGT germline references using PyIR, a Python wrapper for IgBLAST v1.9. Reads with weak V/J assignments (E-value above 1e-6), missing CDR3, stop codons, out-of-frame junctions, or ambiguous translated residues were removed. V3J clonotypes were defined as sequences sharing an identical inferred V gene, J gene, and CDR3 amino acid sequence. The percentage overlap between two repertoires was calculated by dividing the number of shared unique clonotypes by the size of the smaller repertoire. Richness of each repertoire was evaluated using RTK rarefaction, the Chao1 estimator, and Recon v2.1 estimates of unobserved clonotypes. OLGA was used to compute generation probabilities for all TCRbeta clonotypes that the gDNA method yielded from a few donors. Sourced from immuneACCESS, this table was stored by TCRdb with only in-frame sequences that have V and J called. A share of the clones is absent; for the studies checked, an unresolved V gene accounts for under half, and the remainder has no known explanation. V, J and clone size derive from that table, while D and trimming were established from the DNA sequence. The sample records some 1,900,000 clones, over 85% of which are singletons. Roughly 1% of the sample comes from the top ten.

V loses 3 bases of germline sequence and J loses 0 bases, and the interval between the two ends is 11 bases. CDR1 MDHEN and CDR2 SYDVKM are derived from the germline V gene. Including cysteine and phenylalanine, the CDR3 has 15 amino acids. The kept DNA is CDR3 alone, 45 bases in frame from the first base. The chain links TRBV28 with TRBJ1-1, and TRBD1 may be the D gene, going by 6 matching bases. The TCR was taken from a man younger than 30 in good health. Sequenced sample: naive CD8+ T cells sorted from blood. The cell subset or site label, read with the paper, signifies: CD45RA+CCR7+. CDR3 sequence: CASSFAGAVNTEAFF. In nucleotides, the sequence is TGTGCCAGCAGTTTTGCGGGGGCGGTGAACACTGAAGCTTTCTTT.